The T cell receptor beta chain under discussion was sequenced for a study of T cell responses to AZD1222 COVID-19 vaccine. Germline CDR1 is KGHDR and CDR2 is SFDVKD. V gave up 1 base and J gave up 2 bases; unmatched junction bases: 8. The CDR3 sequence is 17 residues long. Second-dose groups at about 4 or about 12 weeks were pooled. Study outcomes and limitations: Possibly, clonal diversity was underestimated; donors were largely white British and included more females. Nearly half of spike-specific TCRs reportedly target variant regions that are unmutated in the B.1.351 and B.1.1.7 variants.

TCRdb keeps only in-frame clones here, not all; method: immunoSEQ multiplex PCR. Of about 59,000 clones in the sample, roughly 87% are singletons; the top ten hold 5% to 6.5%. A note on this clone: Its matching antigen is unknown.

The J gene is TRBJ2-3, the V gene TRBV24-1; 7 bases are shared with TRBD2. The receptor's source is an adult who received the AZD1222 COVID-19 vaccine. The sequencing used peripheral blood, collected 28 days after the second AZD1222 dose. The CDR3 region has the DNA TGTGCCACCAGTGATTTCGAGGCTAGCGGTATCACAGATACGCAGTATTTT. This translates into CATSDFEASGITDTQYF.